This passage covers 25 T cell receptor beta chains from one sample sequenced in a study of graft-versus-host responses after intestinal transplantation. Libraries were prepared by immunoSEQ multiplex PCR; TCRdb keeps only in-frame clonotypes and omits some of them. The top ten hold roughly 2.8% of the sample, which has more than 10,000 clones, around 30% seen once. Irradiated, violet-dye-labeled stimulators (roughly 200,000) were plated alongside roughly 200,000 CFSE-labeled responders. Material: alloreactive CD8+ T cells from a mixed lymphocyte reaction culture, obtained before intestinal transplant. Subset described: CFSE-low proliferating T cells sorted from approximately 6-day pre-transplant mixed lymphocyte reaction (GvH or HvG direction). The origin of the receptors is a human patient who received an intestinal transplant.

The chain has TRBV6-6 and TRBJ2-7; 7 positions match TRBD2. The length of the CDR3 is 14 residues. The V and J ends lost 6 bases and 0 bases, in that order; junction bases with no gene match: 5. Germline V gives CDR1 MNHNY, CDR2 SVGAGI (reference sequence). The CDR3 here is CASSFGLGSYEQYF. CDR3 in DNA: TGTGCCAGCAGCTTTGGACTAGGCTCCTACGAGCAGTACTTC.

The chain joins TRBV5-1 to TRBJ2-3; 8 positions agree with TRBD2. Germline V gene sequence: CDR1 SGHRS, CDR2 YFSETQ. Trimming removed 1 base from V and 0 bases from J; junction bases left unmatched: 4. CDR3 size: 16 residues. CDR3 in DNA: TGCGCCAGCAGCTTGTCCGGGGGGGAGAGCACAGATACGCAGTATTTT. It codes for CASSLSGGESTDTQYF.

This clone was counted a few times. The rearrangement links TRBV10-3 to TRBJ2-2; D gene unclear. The CDR3 totals 15 residues. Germline loops: CDR1 ENHRY, CDR2 SYGVKD. The ends were cut back, 5 bases at V and 7 bases at J, with 17 bases in the middle. CDR3 in DNA: TGTGCCATCAGTCTTACTACCCTCCGTGGCGGGGAGCTGTTTTTT. It translates to CAISLTTLRGGELFF.

The chain uses TRBV7-3 and TRBJ2-5; TRBD2 is a possible D gene (6 bases). CDR1 and CDR2 (germline): SGHTA, FQGTGA. V was pared by 2 bases and J by 5 bases, with 21 bases between. The CDR3 is made up of 17 amino acids. The CDR3 DNA sequence: TGTGCCAGCAGCTTACCGGGGGACGGGAGAAGGTGGGAGACCCAGTACTTC. Translated: CASSLPGDGRRWETQYF.

The chain links TRBV18 to TRBJ2-5, with D possibly being TRBD1 or TRBD2 (7 bases each). The CDR3 totals 14 residues. V was trimmed by 1 base and J by 11 bases, leaving 17 bases between them. Germline lookup yields CDR1 KGHSH and CDR2 LQKENI. CDR3 sequence: CASSPQQGGRGQYF. The CDR3 DNA reads as TGTGCCAGCTCACCACAGCAGGGGGGGCGAGGGCAGTACTTC.

The chain employs TRBV4-3 and TRBJ1-6; no definite D call. V lost 3 bases and J 0 bases, leaving 3 bases between the germline ends. CDR3 length equals 14 residues. CDR1 is LGHNA, CDR2 YSLEER, per germline. As DNA, the CDR3 is TGCGCCAGCAGCCACAGCTCCTATAATTCACCCCTCCACTTT. The encoded protein is CASSHSSYNSPLHF.

V gene TRBV6-6 combines with J gene TRBJ2-7; the D is unclear. Germline loops: CDR1 MNHNY, CDR2 SVGAGI (reference sequence). The CDR3 covers 14 residues. The V end lost 5 bases, the J end lost 2 bases, and 13 bases lay between the germline ends. This CDR3 reads CASSTLSTAYEQYF. The CDR3 region has the DNA TGTGCCAGCAGTACCCTCTCCACAGCCTACGAGCAGTACTTC.

The chain joins TRBV5-6 to TRBJ2-5; D may correspond to TRBD1 or TRBD2 (6 bases each). CDR3 length: 14 residues. Trimming removed 4 bases from V and 5 bases from J, with 15 bases in between. CDR1 and CDR2 from the germline V gene are SGHDT and YYEEEE. The CDR3 is CASSITGAQETQYF. CDR3 DNA: TGTGCCAGCAGCATAACGGGGGCGCAGGAGACCCAGTACTTC.

In its sample, this clone was seen a few times. The rearrangement uses TRBV6-5 and TRBJ2-1; 8 positions match TRBD2. With V trimmed by 10 bases and J by 12 bases, 8 bases remained unmatched. The germline CDR1 and CDR2 sequences are MNHEY and SVGAGI. The CDR3 consists of 11 residues. CDR3 residues: CATREGLGQFF. The DNA of the CDR3 is TGTGCCACCCGGGAGGGTCTCGGGCAGTTCTTC.

The chain couples TRBV5-4 to TRBJ2-7; 8 bases agree with TRBD2. CDR3 length equals 13 residues. The germline V gene has CDR1 SGHNT and CDR2 YYREEE (reference sequence). Trimming cost V 4 bases and J 1 base; bases outside gene matches: 1. The CDR3 is CASSTGGSYEQYF. The CDR3 nucleotides are TGTGCCAGCAGCACGGGGGGGTCCTACGAGCAGTACTTC.

The chain employs TRBV5-4 and TRBJ2-7, with unresolved D. CDR3 length: 12 residues. The germline gives CDR1 SGHNT, CDR2 YYREEE (reference sequence). V dropped 4 bases and J dropped 3 bases, with 8 bases sitting between them. CDR3 sequence: CASSLLSYEQYF. CDR3 DNA sequence: TGTGCCAGCAGCCTACTTAGCTACGAGCAGTACTTC.

This chain links TRBV9 with TRBJ2-1, with D perhaps matching TRBD2 (7 bases). From germline, CDR1 is SGDLS and CDR2 YYNGEE. The CDR3 is 15 amino acids. V lost 1 base to trimming and J lost 3 bases, with 11 bases between them. For the CDR3, the DNA is TGTGCCAGCAGCGTAAGGGGGGACTACTACAATGAGCAGTTCTTC. The encoded protein is CASSVRGDYYNEQFF.

In nucleotides, the CDR3 is TGTGCCAGCTCAACAGACAGGAACCTAGGCTACGAGCAGTACTTC. Its protein is CASSTDRNLGYEQYF. The rearrangement joins TRBV18 to TRBJ2-7; maybe TRBD1 (6 bases). Germline-derived CDR1 and CDR2 are KGHSH and LQKENI. V lost 5 bases, J lost 3 bases, and 17 bases lay in between. The CDR3 has 15 amino acids.

This clone appeared a few times. CDR3 amino acids: CASSEPFRVNSYEQYF. In DNA, the CDR3 is TGTGCCAGCAGTGAACCTTTCAGGGTTAATAGTTACGAGCAGTACTTC. This chain links TRBV6-1 with TRBJ2-7, with D perhaps TRBD1 (5 bases). This CDR3 is built from 16 residues. CDR1 MNHNS and CDR2 SASEGT come from the germline V gene. Between the trimmed V and J ends, which lost 2 bases and 4 bases, there was a span of 18 bases.

The V call is TRBV9, the J call TRBJ2-1, with 7 bases aligning to TRBD2. This CDR3 comprises 15 residues. Trimming removed 4 bases from V and 5 bases from J; junction bases left unmatched: 9. The germline V gene has CDR1 SGDLS and CDR2 YYNGEE. The CDR3 region is CASSPPGGPHNEQFF. As DNA, the CDR3 is TGTGCCAGCAGCCCCCCGGGAGGCCCGCACAATGAGCAGTTCTTC.

There are a few counts of this clone. The chain is built from TRBV6-5 and TRBJ2-3; D is uncertain. The germline V gene has CDR1 MNHEY and CDR2 SVGAGI. This CDR3 is 16 amino acids long. V lost 0 bases, J lost 3 bases, and 13 bases lay in between. The DNA for the CDR3 is TGTGCCAGCAGTTACTCGATAACTGAATCTACAGATACGCAGTATTTT. It translates to CASSYSITESTDTQYF.

This clone turned up a few times. This chain uses TRBV6-5 with TRBJ2-1; D is unclear. There are 14 residues in the CDR3. The germline CDR1 and CDR2 sequences are MNHEY and SVGAGI. V lost 5 bases and J lost 5, with 13 bases in between. DNA of the CDR3: TGTGCCAGCAGTGAAACCTTATCGGACAATGAGCAGTTCTTC. Translating gives CASSETLSDNEQFF.

This chain uses TRBV6-6 with TRBJ1-1; D is unresolved. The CDR3 runs 12 residues. CDR1 is MNHNY, CDR2 SVGAGI, per germline (reference sequence). Trimming took 6 bases from V and 7 from J, leaving 12 bases between them. DNA of the CDR3: TGTGCCAGCAGCCGAGGTCCCCTTGAAGCTTTCTTT. It specifies CASSRGPLEAFF.

The chain recombines TRBV5-5 with TRBJ2-1; no definite D call. From germline, CDR1 is SGHKS and CDR2 YYEKEE (reference sequence). The CDR3 is 12 residues long. Trimming removed 0 bases at V and 3 bases at J, with 1 base between. CDR3 sequence: CASSLVYNEQFF. The CDR3 DNA reads as TGTGCCAGCAGCTTGGTCTACAATGAGCAGTTCTTC.

CDR3 residues: CASSTRQGLDTQYF. CDR3 nucleotides: TGTGCCAGCAGCACCCGACAGGGACTAGATACGCAGTATTTT. The chain recombines TRBV11-3 with TRBJ2-3, with D tentatively TRBD1 (7 bases). Trimming removed 5 bases from V and 5 bases from J, with 14 bases in between. In germline, CDR1 is SGHNT, CDR2 YENEEA. This CDR3 is 14 amino acids long.

The CDR3 loop reads CAISEVANTEAFF. CDR3 DNA: TGTGCCATCAGTGAGGTCGCGAACACTGAAGCTTTCTTT. V usage is TRBV10-3 and J usage is TRBJ1-1; D is unclear. The CDR3 runs 13 residues. Trimming shortened V by 2 bases and J by 1 base, and 5 bases separated the two germline ends. Germline V gene sequence: CDR1 ENHRY, CDR2 SYGVKD.

The V call is TRBV30, the J call TRBJ2-3; TRBD1 might be the D (6 bases). The CDR3 extends over 14 amino acids. Germline V gene data show CDR1 as GTSNPN and CDR2 as SVGIG (reference sequence). Trimming removed 0 bases from V and 0 bases from J, with 7 bases in between. The CDR3 DNA reads as TGTGCCTGGAGTGTGGGGGCTAGCACAGATACGCAGTATTTT. Amino acids: CAWSVGASTDTQYF.

A few counts support this clone. This chain joins TRBV10-3 and TRBJ2-7, with 7 bases lining up with TRBD2. The germline V gene has CDR1 ENHRY and CDR2 SYGVKD. With V trimmed by 3 bases and J by 3 bases, 2 bases remained unmatched. There are 13 residues in the CDR3. CDR3 sequence: CAISEGGSYEQYF. The CDR3 nucleotides read TGTGCCATCAGTGAAGGCGGGAGCTACGAGCAGTACTTC.

About this clone: Relative to the germline gene, one junction end is altered; a read error may explain this. The chain combines TRBV5-4 with TRBJ1-1, with D perhaps matching TRBD1 (6 bases). Germline V gene sequence: CDR1 SGHNT, CDR2 YYREEE (reference sequence). The CDR3 runs to 17 residues. CDR3 nucleotides: TGTGCCAGCAGCGGTCTACGGGGGCTGAGGGCGAACGCTGAAGCTTTCTTT. Encoded protein: CASSGLRGLRANAEAFF.

This CDR3 reads CASSLGTGGYGYTF. CDR3 nucleotides: TGTGCCAGCAGTTTGGGGACAGGGGGCTATGGCTACACCTTC. This sequence joins TRBV27 and TRBJ1-2, with TRBD1 matching 11 bases. CDR3 size: 14 residues. The junction had 1 base not matched to a gene; V was cut back by 3 bases and J by 4 bases. Looked up from germline, CDR1 is MNHEY and CDR2 is SMNVEV (reference sequence).